Each of the 27 T cell receptor beta chains below was sequenced from the same sample in a study of a mutant IDH1 vaccine in newly diagnosed glioma. Time point denoted: baseline, week 1 (first vaccination visit). Treatment specified: pre-vaccination baseline after standard-of-care therapy. Data came from immunoSEQ multiplex PCR; TCRdb stores just in-frame clones and leaves some out. The table has tens of thousands of clones, approximately 93% seen once; the top ten hold 1% to 1.5%. The sample in question was PBMCs, obtained from a glioma patient treated with radiotherapy, temozolomide or both. The receptors were sampled from a man in his forties with glioma.

This chain joins TRBV21-1 and TRBJ2-7; TRBD1 is the table's D call, not checked against the DNA. TRBV21-1 has pseudogene status. CDR3 length equals 15 residues. CDR3 sequence (DNA): TGTGCCAGCTTTCGACAGGAAGGAGTACCGCACGAGCAGTACTTC. Its translation is CASFRQEGVPHEQYF.

The J gene is TRBJ2-2, the V gene TRBV29-1; D is possibly TRBD2 (5 bases). This CDR3 is built from 15 residues. Germline loops: CDR1 SQVTM, CDR2 ANQGSEA. Trimming removed 6 bases from V and 4 bases from J, with 18 bases in between. CDR3 DNA sequence: TGCAGCGTCTCAGAGGGCCAAACCGGCACCGGGGAGCTGTTTTTT. Its translation: CSVSEGQTGTGELFF.

The chain has TRBV10-3 and TRBJ2-7; 10 bases agree with TRBD1. Germline assignment: CDR1 ENHRY and CDR2 SYGVKD. The V segment lost 3 bases and the J segment 2 bases; nucleotides outside the gene matches: 4. The CDR3 consists of 15 residues. DNA of the CDR3: TGTGCCATCAGTGAACCGGGACAGGGGACCTACGAGCAGTACTTC. Its protein product is CAISEPGQGTYEQYF.

The chain couples TRBV27 to TRBJ2-2; D unclear. V was cut by 6 bases and J by 6 bases, with 11 bases left in between. Looked up from germline, CDR1 is MNHEY and CDR2 is SMNVEV (reference sequence). This CDR3 is 13 amino acids long. CDR3 sequence (DNA): TGTGCCAGCAGCAAAGTTCAGCCCGGGGAGCTGTTTTTT. Amino acid sequence: CASSKVQPGELFF.

This chain uses TRBV27 with TRBJ1-5; D is unclear. Per the germline V gene, CDR1 is MNHEY and CDR2 is SMNVEV (reference sequence). V was clipped by 3 bases and J by 5 bases, with 11 bases between them. The CDR3 runs 14 residues. This chain's CDR3 is CASSLEGPHQPQHF. For the CDR3, the DNA is TGTGCCAGCAGTTTGGAAGGGCCGCATCAGCCCCAGCATTTT.

The chain is built from TRBV19 and TRBJ2-3, with 10 bases identical to TRBD1. Germline loops: CDR1 LNHDA, CDR2 SQIVND (reference sequence). Germline trimming cut 5 bases from V and 4 bases from J; bases unmatched to any gene: 9. This CDR3 is built from 16 residues. CDR3 DNA sequence: TGTGCCAGTAGTCAAATCCCCGGACAGGGGGCAGATACGCAGTATTTT. It specifies CASSQIPGQGADTQYF.

The chain recombines TRBV7-2 with TRBJ1-2; D perhaps matches TRBD1 (6 bases). CDR1 is SGHTA, CDR2 FQGNSA, per germline. Trimming stripped 1 base from V and 4 bases from J, with 13 bases between. The CDR3 runs to 15 residues. The CDR3 spells CASSLDPGQIYGYTF. The CDR3 coding sequence is TGTGCCAGCAGCTTAGATCCCGGACAGATCTATGGCTACACCTTC. Together with reference TRBV7-2 and TRBJ1-2, the CDR3 gives the full variable domain: GAGVSQSPSNKVTEKGKDVELRCDPISGHTALYWYRQSLGQGLEFLIYFQGNSAPDKSGLPSDRFSAERTGGSVSTLTIQRTQQEDSAVYLCASSLDPGQIYGYTFGSGTRLTVV.

The V gene is TRBV2, the J gene TRBJ1-4, with D unclear. CDR3 length equals 13 residues. Germline V CDR1 and CDR2: SNHLY, FYNNEI. Trimming shortened V by 3 bases and J by 6 bases, and 8 bases separated the two germline ends. The DNA for the CDR3 is TGTGCCAGCAGTGAGACCGGGTATGAAAAACTGTTTTTT. Its translation: CASSETGYEKLFF.

This chain links TRBV5-1 with TRBJ1-2, with 7 bases matching TRBD1. With V trimmed by 1 base and J by 5 bases, 8 bases remained unmatched. The CDR3 has 15 residues. The germline V gene has CDR1 SGHRS and CDR2 YFSETQ. This CDR3 is CASSLQGVRLYGYTF. CDR3 DNA sequence: TGCGCCAGCAGCTTGCAGGGGGTGCGATTATATGGCTACACCTTC. The whole variable domain, filled in from reference TRBV5-1 and TRBJ1-2, reads KAGVTQTPRYLIKTRGQQVTLSCSPISGHRSVSWYQQTPGQGLQFLFEYFSETQRNKGNFPGRFSGRQFSNSRSEMNVSTLELGDSALYLCASSLQGVRLYGYTFGSGTRLTVV.

The rearrangement uses TRBV18 and TRBJ1-2, with D possibly matching TRBD1 (6 bases). Germline V gene lookup returns CDR1 KGHSH and CDR2 LQKENI. Trimming took 4 bases from V and 4 from J, leaving 19 bases between them. The CDR3 length is 16 residues. In nucleotides, the CDR3 is TGTGCCAGCTCACGACCGGACAGTTCTCTTCTCTATGGCTACACCTTC. Protein product: CASSRPDSSLLYGYTF.

This clone showed up just a few times. CDR3 nucleotides: TGCAGCGTTCGAAGACAGGGTAAGACTGAAGCTTTCTTT. This gives the protein CSVRRQGKTEAFF. The chain is built from TRBV29-1 and TRBJ1-1; 7 nucleotides align to TRBD1. There are 13 residues in the CDR3. V was pared by 5 bases and J by 5 bases, with 8 bases of the junction left unmatched. CDR1 is SQVTM, CDR2 ANQGSEA, per germline.

The CDR3 reads CASSSGQGNYQPQHF. The CDR3 DNA reads TGTGCCAGCAGCTCGGGACAGGGCAATTATCAGCCCCAGCATTTT. V is TRBV7-9 and J is TRBJ1-5; 9 bases are shared with TRBD1. CDR3 length: 15 residues. V shed 4 bases, J shed 5 bases, and the junction held 6 bases outside the gene matches. The germline gives CDR1 SEHNR, CDR2 FQNEAQ (reference sequence).

The rearrangement uses TRBV27 and TRBJ2-7; 7 nucleotides agree with TRBD1. This CDR3 spans 15 amino acids. Germline V gene data show CDR1 as MNHEY and CDR2 as SMNVEV (reference sequence). V lost 2 bases and J lost 6; bases outside the gene matches: 10. The chain's CDR3 is CASSLRQGTLLEQYF. For the CDR3, the DNA is TGTGCCAGCAGTTTACGACAGGGAACTCTTCTCGAGCAGTACTTC.

This chain connects TRBV10-3 to TRBJ1-3, with a possible D match to TRBD1 (6 bases). Deletions cut 3 bases from V and 2 bases from J, with 11 bases between. CDR3 length: 15 amino acids. Germline V gene lookup returns CDR1 ENHRY and CDR2 SYGVKD. The CDR3 is CAISDTGKAGNTIYF. CDR3 DNA: TGTGCCATCAGTGACACAGGGAAGGCTGGAAACACCATATATTTT.

This clone counts as medium-sized. This CDR3 reads CASSLVRGPSNSPLHF. The CDR3 DNA is TGTGCCAGCAGCTTAGTGCGGGGGCCTTCTAATTCACCCCTCCACTTT. The chain employs TRBV11-3 and TRBJ1-6; maybe TRBD1 (6 bases). Trimming removed 1 base at V and 6 bases at J, with 13 bases between. Germline CDR1 SGHNT, CDR2 YENEEA. This CDR3 has 16 residues.

The genes are TRBV14 and TRBJ2-7; D is unresolved. This CDR3 contains 16 residues. Deletions cut 0 bases from V and 5 bases from J, with 17 bases between. Per the germline V gene, CDR1 is SGHDN and CDR2 is FVKESK. The CDR3 nucleotides are TGTGCCAGCAGCCAAGACTTGGTCCCTGGTAGCAACGAGCAGTACTTC. The encoded protein is CASSQDLVPGSNEQYF.

The rearrangement uses TRBV7-2 and TRBJ1-2; 12 bases are a match to TRBD1. V trimming: 0 bases; J trimming: 4 bases; junction bases outside the gene matches: 3. This CDR3 is 16 amino acids long. Germline CDR1 and CDR2: SGHTA and FQGNSA. The CDR3 sequence: CASSLAGTGGVYGYTF. CDR3 in DNA: TGTGCCAGCAGCTTAGCCGGGACAGGGGGCGTCTATGGCTACACCTTC.

The rearrangement joins TRBV30 to TRBJ2-1; TRBD1 agrees at 12 bases. CDR1 and CDR2 from the germline V gene are GTSNPN and SVGIG (reference sequence). The CDR3 loop spans 14 amino acids. J gave up 16 bases and V 5 bases, and 15 bases lay outside the gene matches. CDR3 nucleotides: TGTGCCTGGGAGACCGGGACAGGGGGCCGGTCGAAATTCTTC. Residues: CAWETGTGGRSKFF.

The chain has TRBV15 and TRBJ2-3; TRBD2 matches 7 bases. The CDR3 is 18 amino acids. Trimming at V came to 5 bases and at J to 6 bases, leaving 20 bases not matched to a gene. Germline CDR1 and CDR2: LNHNV and YYDKDF (reference sequence). DNA of the CDR3: TGTGCCACCAGCGGGACCCCGAGAAGCGGGAACTCGGCGGATACGCAGTATTTT. This gives the protein CATSGTPRSGNSADTQYF.

On this clone itself: The sample holds other DNA sequences that translate to the same CDR3. The chain uses TRBV29-1 and TRBJ2-2; perhaps TRBD1 as D (6 bases). Germline V CDR1 and CDR2: SQVTM, ANQGSEA. This CDR3 comprises 12 residues. The V and J ends lost 4 bases and 6 bases respectively, with 9 bases between them. CDR3 amino acids: CSVGRTAGELFF. CDR3 nucleotides: TGCAGCGTTGGGCGGACAGCCGGGGAGCTGTTTTTT.

V usage is TRBV19 and J usage is TRBJ1-5; D remains unclear. Trimming took off 2 bases at V and 4 bases at J, with 9 bases between the two ends. The CDR3 has 14 residues. The germline V gene encodes CDR1 LNHDA and CDR2 SQIVND (reference sequence). Here the CDR3 reads CASSIMRGNQPQHF. CDR3 sequence (DNA): TGTGCCAGTAGTATAATGAGAGGGAATCAGCCCCAGCATTTT.

V gene TRBV7-9 combines with J gene TRBJ2-7; D is perhaps TRBD2 (5 bases). Germline CDR1 and CDR2: SEHNR and FQNEAQ (reference sequence). CDR3 length: 12 amino acids. Trimming left V 5 bases short and J 7 bases short, with 12 bases between. The CDR3 loop reads CASSTNTGEQYF. CDR3 sequence (DNA): TGTGCCAGCAGCACCAACACGGGGGAGCAGTACTTC. Complete variable domain (other parts from reference TRBV7-9 and TRBJ2-7): DTGVSQNPRHKITKRGQNVTFRCDPISEHNRLYWYRQTLGQGPEFLTYFQNEAQLEKSRLLSDRFSAERPKGSFSTLEIQRTEQGDSAMYLCASSTNTGEQYFGPGTRLTVT.

J is TRBJ2-5 and V is TRBV29-1; D ambiguous. CDR3 length equals 13 residues. V was shortened by 4 bases and J by 4 bases, with 13 bases between the two germline ends. The germline CDR1 and CDR2 sequences are SQVTM and ANQGSEA. The CDR3 DNA reads TGCAGCGTTGCGCCGAGGCAGATAGAGACCCAGTACTTC. It specifies CSVAPRQIETQYF.

The J gene is TRBJ1-6, the V gene TRBV18, with 9 bases lining up with TRBD1. CDR1 is KGHSH and CDR2 is LQKENI in the germline V gene. J was trimmed by 7 bases and V by 2 bases; bases with no gene match: 3. The CDR3 has 15 amino acids. CDR3 protein: CASSPGQGQNSPLHF. CDR3 DNA sequence: TGTGCCAGCTCACCAGGACAGGGGCAGAATTCACCCCTCCACTTT.

The genes are TRBV27 and TRBJ2-7, with TRBD2 identical over 7 bases. The J segment lost 5 bases and the V segment lost 6 bases, leaving 13 bases of the junction unmatched. In germline, CDR1 is MNHEY, CDR2 SMNVEV (reference sequence). There are 15 residues in the CDR3. The CDR3 region has the DNA TGTGCCAGCAGCTTCGGGGGAGGGAGGGTAGACGAGCAGTACTTC. This gives the protein CASSFGGGRVDEQYF.

This rearrangement joins TRBV5-6 to TRBJ1-6; no clear D gene. This CDR3 has 12 amino acids. Trimming stripped 5 bases from V and 10 bases from J, with 10 bases between. Germline V gene sequence: CDR1 SGHDT, CDR2 YYEEEE. CDR3 coding DNA: TGTGCCAGCAGTCCTCAAGGGTCACCCCTCCACTTT. It codes for CASSPQGSPLHF.

This chain uses TRBV28 with TRBJ1-2; 10 positions match TRBD1. This CDR3 has 14 amino acids. Germline trimming cut 8 bases from V and 4 bases from J; bases unmatched to any gene: 7. Per germline, CDR1 MDHEN and CDR2 SYDVKM. CDR3 in DNA: TGTGCCAGCCGCCCGGGGGACAGGGGCTATGGCTACACCTTC. Residues: CASRPGDRGYGYTF.